The entry that follows covers one T cell receptor beta chain sequence. Its target is unknown. PCR involved 60 Vbeta and 13 Jbeta primers. The method was immunoSEQ multiplex PCR; TCRdb's version includes in-frame clones alone and lacks a portion of them. The sample includes 180,000 or so clones, roughly 80% of them seen just once. The data stem from a study of cytomegalovirus exposure and HLA in healthy donors. Regarding the study as a whole: Beyond CMV serostatus, there was no information to go on about immune exposure. Presence/absence analyses took donor sequencing depth as roughly uniform. In a later analysis, a missense DCLRE1C variant was linked to TCR beta V- and J-gene trimming.

The CDR3 has 13 amino acids. The germline V gene has CDR1 KGHSH and CDR2 LQKENI. V was shortened by 2 bases and J by 7 bases, with 11 bases between the two germline ends. This chain connects TRBV18 to TRBJ1-2; perhaps TRBD1 as D (5 bases). The receptor was derived from a woman in her thirties or forties in good health and CMV-seropositive. The sample comprised PBMCs. CDR3 in amino acids: CASSPGRDGGYTF. CDR3 nucleotides: TGTGCCAGCTCACCAGGGAGGGACGGTGGCTACACCTTC. The full variable domain, with the rest looked up from reference TRBV18 and TRBJ1-2, is NAGVMQNPRHLVRRRGQEARLRCSPMKGHSHVYWYRQLPEEGLKFMVYLQKENIIDESGMPKERFSAEFPKEGPSILRIQQVVRGDSAAYFCASSPGRDGGYTFGSGTRLTVV.